This record concerns one T cell receptor (beta chain) sequence. V lost 2 bases to trimming and J lost 1 base, with 11 bases between them. Germline V gene data show CDR1 as SGHTA and CDR2 as FQGTGA. The CDR3 has 15 amino acids. The sample is drawn from a study of blood T cell repertoires in COVID-19. For the study at large: PBMCs, B-cell-depleted T cells, or T cells provided the cDNA or gDNA that made up the material.

In the original processing: Reference gene primer amplification gave nucleated cell count estimates. This table comes from immunoSEQ multiplex PCR, and its TCRdb copy is limited to in-frame clones, with some not included. From that table come the V and J calls and clone size; the DNA was used to work out D and trimming. This sample has 60,000 to 65,000 clones, with about 80% found just once. This rearrangement joins TRBV7-3 to TRBJ2-5; D perhaps matches TRBD1 (6 bases). The clonotype comes from a man aged 50-59 years with COVID-19, enrolled during active disease. The sequenced material came from peripheral blood. As DNA, the CDR3 is TGTGCCAGCAGCTTATTGGGGACACCCCAAGAGACCCAGTACTTC. Its translation: CASSLLGTPQETQYF.